Only a few counts were recorded for the clone carrying this T cell receptor (beta chain). The CDR3 is 14 amino acids. Germline V gene sequence: CDR1 SGHVS, CDR2 FQNEAQ. V lost 1 base, J lost 4 bases, and 10 bases lay in between. The data originate from a study of human T cells and chemical hapten exposure. Study-wide context: DPC at 0.01% went onto the upper back in patch tests, read at 6 days. Small differences in pooled library volume mainly drove the variation in TCR yields per sample.

As to time point: patch test 1, 2 weeks after DPC sensitization. As for treatment: therapeutic diphenylcyclopropenone sensitization with weekly scalp DPC. From the RACE reads, TCRdb called clonotypes with MiXCR, one entry per CDR3 protein. This sample has some 94,000 distinct CDR3 sequences, with about an eighth found just once. Here the sequenced sample was whole blood, taken in connection with sensitization to the hapten diphenylcyclopropenone (DPC). The rearrangement uses TRBV7-8 and TRBJ2-5; a weak D match, TRBD1 (5 bases). The receptor was derived from a woman aged 40 to 50 with alopecia areata. Some clones in this sample may be carry-over from other donors' samples. In nucleotides, the CDR3 is TGTGCCAGCAGCTTAGTTGCAGGGTCAGAGACCCAGTACTTC. Residues: CASSLVAGSETQYF.